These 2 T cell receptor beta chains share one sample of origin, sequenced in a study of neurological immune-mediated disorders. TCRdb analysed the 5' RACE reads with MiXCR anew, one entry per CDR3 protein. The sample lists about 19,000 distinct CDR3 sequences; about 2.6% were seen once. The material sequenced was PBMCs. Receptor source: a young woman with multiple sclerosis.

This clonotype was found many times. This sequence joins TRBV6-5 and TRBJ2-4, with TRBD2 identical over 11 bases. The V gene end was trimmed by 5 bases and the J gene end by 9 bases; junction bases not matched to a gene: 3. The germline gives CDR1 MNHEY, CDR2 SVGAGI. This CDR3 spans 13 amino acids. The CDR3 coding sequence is TGTGCCAGCAGTATTAGCGGGGGGGCCATTCAGTACTTC. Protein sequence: CASSISGGAIQYF.

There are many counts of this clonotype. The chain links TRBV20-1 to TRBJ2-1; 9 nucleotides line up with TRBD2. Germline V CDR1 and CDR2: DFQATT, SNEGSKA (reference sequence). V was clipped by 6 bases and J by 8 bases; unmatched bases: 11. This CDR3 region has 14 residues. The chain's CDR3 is CSASLSGRIHEQFF. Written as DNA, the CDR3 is TGCAGTGCGAGCCTAAGCGGGAGGATTCATGAGCAGTTCTTC.